This TCR beta chain is from a study of T cells in Graves' hyperthyroidism and ophthalmopathy. Study information: Staff took peripheral blood when the initial diagnosis was made, before any treatment began.

Concerning this clonotype: Antigen: not known.

Researchers amplified the TCR beta CDR3 regions from RNA transcripts. First-round RT-PCR of the TCR CDR3 relied on the HTBI primer set. From the multiplex PCR reads, TCRdb called clonotypes with MiXCR, one entry per CDR3 protein. This sample has hundreds of thousands of distinct CDR3 sequences, with around 15% found just once. The V gene end was trimmed by 4 bases and the J gene end by 4 bases; junction bases not matched to a gene: 3. Germline loops: CDR1 MNHGY, CDR2 SVAAGI. The CDR3 covers 14 residues. Whole-study results and caveats: Within blood appeared most thyroid clonotypes that had expanded above 0.001.

The rearrangement joins TRBV6-9 to TRBJ1-1; 10 bases match TRBD1. The sample consisted of blood. This TCR derives from a man in his late teens or twenties with Graves' ophthalmopathy. CDR3 sequence (DNA): TGTGCCAGCAGTTCGGGACAGGGGCCCACTGAAGCTTTCTTT. This encodes CASSSGQGPTEAFF.